The rows below give T cell receptor beta chains drawn from one sample of a study of long-term antiretroviral therapy in people with HIV. Sequencing used immunoSEQ multiplex PCR; TCRdb keeps in-frame clones, though not all of them. Of around 28,000 clones listed, about 86% are singletons. The source material was unsorted PBMCs, sampled 0.8 years after starting antiretroviral therapy. The receptors stem from a woman aged 30 to 39 with HIV. Both conserved end residues are part of each CDR3. The D gene is left open where the match is weak. A row's size may be missing; if present it is once, few, many or a size class.

j_call d_call clone_size v_call cdr3_aa cdr3_nt
TRBJ2-3 NA NA TRBV11-2 CASSRILSTDTQYF TGTGCCAGCAGCCGAATCCTTAGCACAGATACGCAGTATTTT
TRBJ2-4 NA once TRBV2 CASSEMRGGSLPAKNIQYF TGTGCCAGCAGCGAAATGCGGGGTGGCAGCCTACCGGCCAAAAACATTCAGTACTTC
TRBJ2-1 TRBD1 NA TRBV7-9 CASSTRQGGYNEQFF TGTGCCAGCAGCACACGACAGGGGGGATACAATGAGCAGTTCTTC
TRBJ2-3 TRBD2 NA TRBV7-9 CASSPPGTTTDTQYF TGTGCCAGCAGCCCCCCGGGGACTACCACAGATACGCAGTATTTT
TRBJ2-1 NA NA TRBV29-1 CSVDGPARPEQFF TGCAGCGTTGACGGACCGGCGAGGCCTGAGCAGTTCTTC
TRBJ2-2 TRBD1 few TRBV7-9 CASSFRDSTGELFF TGTGCCAGCAGCTTCCGGGACAGTACCGGGGAGCTGTTTTTT
TRBJ1-6 TRBD1 NA TRBV19 CASSMMTGGNSPLHF TGTGCCAGTAGTATGATGACAGGGGGGAATTCACCCCTCCACTTT
TRBJ2-5 NA NA TRBV14 CASSQDNQETQYF TGTGCCAGCAGCCAAGATAACCAAGAGACCCAGTACTTC
TRBJ2-3 TRBD2 NA TRBV19 CASSLNGGAVTDTQYF TGTGCCAGTAGTCTAAACGGGGGGGCGGTGACAGATACGCAGTATTTT
TRBJ1-5 NA NA TRBV27 CASSVQGGQPQHF TGTGCCAGCAGTGTGCAGGGAGGGCAGCCCCAGCATTTT
TRBJ1-2 TRBD1 few TRBV29-1 CSVPFLDRGLSGGYTF TGCAGCGTACCTTTCTTGGACAGGGGGCTTTCAGGAGGCTACACCTTC
TRBJ2-1 TRBD2 NA TRBV9 CASSASASGGDEQFF TGTGCCAGCAGCGCCTCGGCTAGCGGGGGCGATGAGCAGTTCTTC
TRBJ1-4 TRBD1 NA TRBV7-8 CASREGTGPNEKLFF TGTGCCAGCAGAGAAGGGACAGGGCCTAATGAAAAACTGTTTTTT
TRBJ2-3 TRBD2 NA TRBV7-3 CASSLTRGDSGTDTQYF TGTGCCAGCAGCTTAACTCGGGGGGACTCTGGCACAGATACGCAGTATTTT
TRBJ1-4 NA NA TRBV28 CASSLGQVEEKLFF TGTGCCAGCAGTCTCGGTCAGGTTGAGGAAAAACTGTTTTTT
TRBJ2-2 NA NA TRBV5-6 CASSLEVTGQTGELFF TGTGCCAGCAGCTTGGAAGTCACGGGCCAGACCGGGGAGCTGTTTTTT
TRBJ2-2 TRBD1 NA TRBV19 CASTPGQGKNTGELFF TGTGCCAGTACTCCTGGACAGGGAAAAAACACCGGGGAGCTGTTTTTT
TRBJ2-1 NA NA TRBV4-1 CASSQAGTHNEQFF TGCGCCAGCAGCCAAGCCGGGACACACAATGAGCAGTTCTTC
TRBJ1-6 NA few TRBV5-1 CASSLWSENSPLHF TGCGCCAGCAGCTTGTGGTCAGAAAATTCACCCCTCCACTTT
TRBJ1-4 NA NA TRBV9 CASSQTGFHEKLFF TGTGCCAGCAGCCAAACAGGGTTCCATGAAAAACTGTTTTTT
TRBJ2-2 NA NA TRBV2 CASSDGRAGELFF TGTGCCAGCAGTGATGGTAGGGCCGGGGAGCTGTTTTTT
TRBJ2-3 TRBD2 NA TRBV12-5 CASGFGTSADTQYF TGTGCTAGTGGTTTTGGGACTAGCGCAGATACGCAGTATTTT
TRBJ1-3 NA NA TRBV6-1 CASSESPLSGNTIYF TGTGCCAGCAGTGAATCCCCTCTCTCTGGAAACACCATATATTTT
TRBJ2-2 NA NA TRBV5-6 CASSFEYAGELFF TGTGCCAGCAGCTTCGAGTATGCCGGGGAGCTGTTTTTT
TRBJ1-4 NA NA TRBV18 CASSPNTGGEKLFF TGTGCCAGCTCACCAAATACAGGCGGCGAAAAACTGTTTTTT
TRBJ1-1 NA once TRBV2 CASSVLFGNTEAFF TGTGCCAGCAGTGTGTTATTTGGGAACACTGAAGCTTTCTTT
TRBJ2-5 NA NA TRBV7-9 CASSAGGRTQYF TGTGCCAGCAGCGCCGGAGGGAGGACCCAGTACTTC
TRBJ2-7 NA NA TRBV10-3 CAISDSTGVPYEQYF TGTGCCATCAGTGATTCTACAGGAGTACCCTACGAGCAGTACTTC
TRBJ1-6 NA NA TRBV5-6 CASSGQVRSPLHF TGTGCCAGCAGCGGGCAGGTTAGATCACCCCTCCACTTT
TRBJ1-2 NA NA TRBV27 CASSLSGRGGYTF TGTGCCAGCAGTTTATCTGGGAGGGGGGGCTACACCTTC
TRBJ1-5 TRBD1 once TRBV30 CATSAGTGSPQPQHF TGTGCCACTTCCGCCGGGACAGGGTCCCCTCAGCCCCAGCATTTT
TRBJ1-5 NA NA TRBV7-9 CASPNQPQHF TGTGCCAGCCCGAATCAGCCCCAGCATTTT
TRBJ2-1 TRBD1 few TRBV14 CASRRTGYNEQFF TGTGCCAGCAGACGGACAGGGTACAATGAGCAGTTCTTC
TRBJ1-5 NA once TRBV19 CASRKMLGQPQHF TGTGCCAGTAGGAAAATGCTCGGCCAGCCCCAGCATTTT
TRBJ1-1 NA NA TRBV9 CASSALQETEAFF TGTGCCAGCAGCGCACTCCAGGAGACTGAAGCTTTCTTT
TRBJ1-5 NA NA TRBV7-3 CASELPGDRPNQPQHF TGTGCCAGCGAGCTTCCGGGAGACAGGCCGAATCAGCCCCAGCATTTT